This T cell receptor beta chain emerged from a study of cytomegalovirus exposure and HLA in healthy donors. Germline values: CDR1 MDHEN, CDR2 SYDVKM. There are 16 residues in the CDR3. Trimming removed 5 bases at V and 5 bases at J, with 19 bases between. The study's findings and limits: In a later analysis, TCR beta V- and J-gene trimming was associated with a missense DCLRE1C variant. Later work showed greater clonal expansion in HLA-associated TCR beta chains than in equally common others.

Concerning this clone: No antigen is known for it.

PCR employed 60 Vbeta and 13 Jbeta primers. Only in-frame clones appear in the TCRdb table, and some are missing; sequencing was by immunoSEQ multiplex PCR. The data contain 150,000 to 200,000 clones, roughly three quarters of them seen just once; the ten biggest clones take up less than 2.5%. The receptor was derived from a woman in her 50s in good health and CMV-seronegative. The sequencing input was PBMCs. The chain links TRBV28 to TRBJ1-5; a weak D match, TRBD1 (6 bases). The CDR3 reads CASSPGGGGVYQPQHF. As DNA, the CDR3 is TGTGCCAGCAGTCCGGGGGGGGGCGGAGTATATCAGCCCCAGCATTTT.